The 25 T cell receptor beta chains in this list originate from one sample, sequenced in a study of T cell responses to AZD1222 COVID-19 vaccine. Produced via immunoSEQ multiplex PCR; TCRdb's table is partial and in-frame only. The data show 60,000 to 95,000 clones, roughly 84% seen once. Sequencing used peripheral blood, obtained 28 days after the second AZD1222 dose. These receptors were obtained from an adult who received the AZD1222 COVID-19 vaccine.

V usage is TRBV6-5 and J usage is TRBJ1-3; D unresolved. Trimming removed 7 bases from V and 8 bases from J, with 15 bases in between. CDR3 length: 13 amino acids. The germline V gene has CDR1 MNHEY and CDR2 SVGAGI. The CDR3 region is CASTRTPVDTIYF. CDR3 coding DNA: TGTGCCAGCACGAGGACCCCCGTAGACACCATATATTTT.

This clone was found once. This chain uses TRBV7-9 with TRBJ2-3, with D tentatively TRBD1 (6 bases). Trimming shortened V by 0 bases and J by 4 bases, and 17 bases separated the two germline ends. The CDR3 runs to 17 residues. The germline gives CDR1 SEHNR, CDR2 FQNEAQ (reference sequence). In DNA, the CDR3 is TGTGCCAGCAGCTTAGCGGGTCAGGGGATTTCGGCAGATACGCAGTATTTT. Translated: CASSLAGQGISADTQYF.

A word on this clone: The sample contains more than one DNA sequence encoding this CDR3. This sequence joins TRBV5-1 and TRBJ1-5; D may be TRBD1 (5 bases). This CDR3 has 14 amino acids. Trimming pared 4 bases from V and 7 bases from J, leaving 15 bases between. The V gene's germline CDR1 is SGHRS and CDR2 YFSETQ. The CDR3 spells CASSPGTGDQPQHF. The CDR3 DNA reads as TGCGCCAGCAGCCCCGGGACGGGGGACCAGCCCCAGCATTTT.

The chain employs TRBV11-2 and TRBJ1-1, with D possibly TRBD1 on 6 matching bases. The CDR3 contains 12 residues. Deletions cut 1 base from V and 8 bases from J, with 8 bases between. CDR1 is SGHAT, CDR2 FQNNGV, per germline. The CDR3 nucleotides read TGTGCCAGCAGCTTAGCTGGGACAGAAGCTTTCTTT. Its protein is CASSLAGTEAFF. Full variable domain (rest looked up from reference TRBV11-2 and TRBJ1-1): EAGVAQSPRYKIIEKRQSVAFWCNPISGHATLYWYQQILGQGPKLLIQFQNNGVVDDSQLPKDRFSAERLKGVDSTLKIQPAKLEDSAVYLCASSLAGTEAFFGQGTRLTVV.

CDR3 residues: CASSFNRIASQPQHF. The CDR3 bases are TGTGCCAGCAGTTTTAACAGGATAGCAAGTCAGCCCCAGCATTTT. The V call is TRBV28, the J call TRBJ1-5, with D perhaps matching TRBD1 (5 bases). Trimming took off 3 bases at V and 6 bases at J, with 15 bases between the two ends. Germline CDR1 is MDHEN and CDR2 is SYDVKM. There are 15 residues in the CDR3.

The CDR3 loop is CASSTPGTGDEKLFF. The DNA of the CDR3 is TGTGCCAGTAGTACCCCCGGGACAGGGGATGAAAAACTGTTTTTT. The V and J genes are TRBV19 and TRBJ1-4; 10 nucleotides align to TRBD1. Germline-derived CDR1 and CDR2 are LNHDA and SQIVND (reference sequence). The junction had 5 bases not matched to a gene; V was cut back by 4 bases and J by 6 bases. The CDR3 runs to 15 residues.

The chain links TRBV20-1 to TRBJ1-5; no clear D. Per the germline V gene, CDR1 is DFQATT and CDR2 is SNEGSKA (reference sequence). The germline V and J ends were trimmed by 3 bases and 2 bases, with 17 bases remaining between them. The CDR3 length is 16 residues. In DNA form, the CDR3 reads TGCAGTGCTAGTCTCGGGCAACCCGATGGCAATCAGCCCCAGCATTTT. Protein sequence: CSASLGQPDGNQPQHF.

This clone was found once. The rearrangement joins TRBV24-1 to TRBJ1-1; 10 positions agree with TRBD1. The CDR3 consists of 12 residues. V shed 4 bases, J shed 11 bases, and the junction held 3 bases outside the gene matches. Germline V gene sequence: CDR1 KGHDR, CDR2 SFDVKD. CDR3 sequence (DNA): TGTGCCACCAGTGAGGGGACAGGGGCTGCTTTCTTT. It codes for CATSEGTGAAFF.

The CDR3 DNA follows: TGTGCCTGGAGTGTAGGGTCCCGCGGTAATGAGCAGTTCTTC. Translated, it gives CAWSVGSRGNEQFF. The chain has TRBV30 and TRBJ2-1; D remains ambiguous. The CDR3 covers 14 residues. The V end was cut by 0 bases, the J end by 7 bases, with 13 bases between. Per germline, CDR1 GTSNPN and CDR2 SVGIG (reference sequence).

This chain joins TRBV5-1 and TRBJ2-7; a weak D match, TRBD1 (5 bases). The CDR3 length is 14 residues. The V and J ends lost 0 bases and 3 bases respectively, with 10 bases between them. CDR1 SGHRS and CDR2 YFSETQ come from the germline V gene. As DNA, the CDR3 is TGCGCCAGCAGCTTGGACAGGACAAGCTACGAGCAGTACTTC. Translating gives CASSLDRTSYEQYF. Complete variable domain (other parts from reference TRBV5-1 and TRBJ2-7): KAGVTQTPRYLIKTRGQQVTLSCSPISGHRSVSWYQQTPGQGLQFLFEYFSETQRNKGNFPGRFSGRQFSNSRSEMNVSTLELGDSALYLCASSLDRTSYEQYFGPGTRLTVT.

The chain has TRBV30 and TRBJ1-2, with D unclear. Trimming shortened V by 0 bases and J by 5 bases, and 16 bases separated the two germline ends. Germline V lookup: CDR1 GTSNPN, CDR2 SVGIG (reference sequence). The CDR3 loop spans 15 amino acids. In DNA, the CDR3 is TGTGCCTGGAGTGTATCGTCCGTCGATATTTATGGCTACACCTTC. Protein sequence: CAWSVSSVDIYGYTF.

This chain connects TRBV4-1 to TRBJ2-1, with TRBD2 identical over 7 bases. The CDR3 contains 16 residues. Germline loops: CDR1 MGHRA, CDR2 YSYEKL. V shed 1 base, J shed 0 bases, and the junction held 3 bases outside the gene matches. CDR3 loop: CASSQGGGGSYNEQFF. In DNA form, the CDR3 reads TGCGCCAGCAGCCAAGGTGGGGGGGGCTCCTACAATGAGCAGTTCTTC.

The chain combines TRBV7-9 with TRBJ1-5; D is unresolved. V lost 3 bases and J 9 bases, leaving 15 bases between the germline ends. The germline V gene has CDR1 SEHNR and CDR2 FQNEAQ (reference sequence). This CDR3 spans 14 amino acids. CDR3 in DNA: TGTGCCAGCAGCTTGTATCCCCCTGGACTGCCCCAGCATTTT. Its translation is CASSLYPPGLPQHF.

J is TRBJ1-5 and V is TRBV27; the D is unclear. CDR1 MNHEY and CDR2 SMNVEV come from the germline V gene (reference sequence). There are 13 residues in the CDR3. The ends were cut back, 6 bases at V and 2 bases at J, with 8 bases in the middle. This CDR3 is CASSLWGNQPQHF. The CDR3 DNA reads as TGTGCCAGCAGCCTGTGGGGCAATCAGCCCCAGCATTTT.

This clone appeared once. The gene calls are TRBV11-2 and TRBJ1-3; D possibly corresponds to TRBD1 (6 bases). CDR3 size: 16 residues. Between the trimmed V and J ends, which lost 6 bases and 0 bases, there was a span of 15 bases. From germline, CDR1 is SGHAT and CDR2 FQNNGV. CDR3 in amino acids: CASSRPDSYSGNTIYF. The CDR3 DNA follows: TGTGCCAGCAGTCGCCCGGACAGCTACTCTGGAAACACCATATATTTT.

V usage is TRBV30 and J usage is TRBJ1-2; D is unresolved. Germline loops: CDR1 GTSNPN, CDR2 SVGIG (reference sequence). The CDR3 extends over 18 amino acids. Between the trimmed V and J ends, which lost 2 bases and 0 bases, there was a span of 22 bases. The CDR3 DNA follows: TGTGCCTGGAGTTTGGAAGGGTACATTAGTGTGGCTAACTATGGCTACACCTTC. Its protein product is CAWSLEGYISVANYGYTF.

The rearrangement links TRBV15 to TRBJ2-7; D might be TRBD1 (6 bases). The CDR3 loop spans 14 amino acids. The germline V gene encodes CDR1 LNHNV and CDR2 YYDKDF (reference sequence). V lost 1 base and J 5 bases, leaving 12 bases between the germline ends. This CDR3 reads CATSRVQGSDEQYF. The CDR3 nucleotides are TGTGCCACCAGCAGAGTCCAGGGGAGTGACGAGCAGTACTTC.

The V call is TRBV4-1, the J call TRBJ2-1, with a possible D match to TRBD2 (5 bases). Germline V CDR1 and CDR2: MGHRA, YSYEKL. Trimming cost V 0 bases and J 9 bases, with 15 bases left between them. This CDR3 spans 15 amino acids. CDR3 DNA sequence: TGCGCCAGCAGCCAAGAGGGCGGGCGCCTGGGTGAGCAGTTCTTC. Translated: CASSQEGGRLGEQFF.

The V and J genes are TRBV30 and TRBJ1-6; D might be TRBD1 (5 bases). The CDR3 runs 12 residues. In germline, CDR1 is GTSNPN, CDR2 SVGIG (reference sequence). V lost 6 bases and J lost 6, with 9 bases in between. The CDR3: CACWGTNSPLHF. The CDR3 DNA reads as TGTGCCTGCTGGGGGACTAATTCACCCCTCCACTTT.

V and J are TRBV7-3 and TRBJ2-7; D ambiguous. CDR1 and CDR2 from the germline V gene are SGHTA and FQGTGA. V shed 2 bases and J shed 6 bases, with 14 bases lying between them. The CDR3 totals 14 residues. CDR3 sequence reads: CASSLYQKAGEQYF. CDR3 sequence (DNA): TGTGCCAGCAGCTTATACCAAAAGGCCGGCGAGCAGTACTTC.

This rearrangement joins TRBV2 to TRBJ1-2; D is possibly TRBD1 (5 bases). V gave up 1 base and J gave up 5 bases, with 17 bases separating them. This CDR3 comprises 16 residues. Germline V CDR1 and CDR2: SNHLY, FYNNEI. The CDR3 spells CASSEGSWGGGYGYTF. CDR3 bases: TGTGCCAGCAGTGAAGGTTCCTGGGGCGGGGGTTATGGCTACACCTTC.

This clone was detected only a few times. The chain carries TRBV29-1 and TRBJ2-5, with 7 bases matching TRBD2. The germline V gene has CDR1 SQVTM and CDR2 ANQGSEA. The CDR3 consists of 12 residues. The J segment lost 5 bases and the V segment lost 6 bases, leaving 6 bases of the junction unmatched. Written as DNA, the CDR3 is TGCAGCGTGAAAATCGGGGGGGAGACCCAGTACTTC. This gives the protein CSVKIGGETQYF.

DNA for the CDR3: TGTGCCAGCAGCCACGGACTAGCGGGGGGCGGGGAGACCCAGTACTTC. Translation: CASSHGLAGGGETQYF. The V call is TRBV28, the J call TRBJ2-5, with 14 bases matching TRBD2. Germline values: CDR1 MDHEN, CDR2 SYDVKM. Trimming at V came to 6 bases and at J to 5 bases, leaving 8 bases not matched to a gene. The CDR3 is 16 amino acids.

The chain recombines TRBV6-6 with TRBJ2-7, with 10 positions matching TRBD1. Germline-derived CDR1 and CDR2 are MNHNY and SVGAGI (reference sequence). This CDR3 is 15 amino acids long. J lost 4 bases, V lost 0 bases, and 3 bases had no gene match. This CDR3 is CASSYSPGQGYEQYF. The CDR3 DNA follows: TGTGCCAGCAGTTACTCGCCGGGACAGGGGTACGAGCAGTACTTC.

The V call is TRBV2, the J call TRBJ2-1, with TRBD1 as a possible D gene (6 bases). Germline assignment: CDR1 SNHLY and CDR2 FYNNEI. The V gene lost 2 bases and the J gene lost 9 bases, with 8 bases spanning the gap. The CDR3 consists of 12 residues. The CDR3 nucleotides read TGTGCCAGCAGTGAACAGGGGACTGAGCAGTTCTTC. Protein: CASSEQGTEQFF.